This T cell receptor beta chain was recorded in a study of CD8 T cells in Susac syndrome. Germline values: CDR1 MDHEN, CDR2 SYDVKM. This CDR3 comprises 14 residues. V lost 7 bases, J lost 4 bases, and 7 bases stayed unmatched. In contrast to the negatively isolated CD8+ and CD4+ T cells, TEMRA cells were FACS-enriched. An input of about 0.5 to 1 ug of RNA was subjected to reverse transcription using random hexamers. TCRdb ran MiXCR on the immunoSEQ multiplex PCR reads and lists one entry per CDR3 protein. Among around 170,000 distinct CDR3 sequences listed, over 90% were seen once. Specimen: CD8+ T cells from PBMCs. This TCR came from a human donor with Susac syndrome. This chain links TRBV28 with TRBJ2-5; TRBD1 agrees at 9 bases. The CDR3 reads CASKTQGALETQYF. The CDR3 DNA follows: TGTGCCAGCAAAACACAGGGGGCATTAGAGACCCAGTACTTC.